Described below is a single TCR beta chain sequence and its context. The sample is drawn from a study of blood T cell repertoires in COVID-19. Study-wide context: Donors in the United States, Italy and Spain gave samples during acute or convalescent COVID-19. The analysed material was cDNA or gDNA that came from T cells, B-cell-depleted T cells, or PBMCs.

Germline V CDR1 and CDR2: SGHNT, YYREEE (reference sequence). V lost 5 bases and J lost 7; bases outside the gene matches: 6. CDR3 length: 14 residues. In the authors' workflow: From reference gene primer amplification, estimates of nucleated cell counts were derived. Sequenced by immunoSEQ multiplex PCR; TCRdb stores in-frame clones only, minus some. That table is the source of V, J and clone size, and D and trimming were worked out from the DNA. The sample records roughly 120,000 clones, 65% to 90% being singletons. The TCR was taken from a man at least 80 years old with acute or convalescent COVID-19. The sample taken for sequencing was peripheral blood. The chain recombines TRBV5-4 with TRBJ2-1, with 10 positions matching TRBD1. CDR3 coding DNA: TGTGCCAGCAGTCCGGGACAGGGGAGTAATGAGCAGTTCTTC. Protein: CASSPGQGSNEQFF.